The rows below give T cell receptor beta chains drawn from one sample of a study of patients and donors after allogeneic stem cell transplantation. TCRdb reprocessed the RT-PCR reads via MiXCR and lists one record per CDR3 protein. The repertoire has 9,000 to 10,000 distinct CDR3 sequences, about 6.4% of them found once; the top ten carry about 24%. Sequencing was performed on blood, either unsorted or a sorted T cell fraction (not recorded which). The receptors here all came from a human donor who was either an allogeneic HSCT recipient or a stem cell or donor lymphocyte infusion donor (not recorded which). It is not recorded whose cells these are; they may come from a transplant donor. CDR3s include the opening cysteine and the closing phenylalanine or tryptophan. Each record gives: D gene, V gene, J gene, clone size, CDR3 DNA, CDR3 protein. The D gene is left open where the match is weak. The listing skips clone size in some rows; elsewhere it reads once, few, many or a size class.

TRBD2,TRBV19,TRBJ2-2,.,TGTGCCAGTAGTATACTGACTAGCGGGTCTACCGGGGAGCTGTTTTTT,CASSILTSGSTGELFF
TRBD1,TRBV6-5,TRBJ1-6,medium-sized,TGTGCCAGCTATAACGGGACAGGGGCTAATTCACCCCTCCACTTT,CASYNGTGANSPLHF
.,TRBV7-9,TRBJ2-5,few,TGTGCCAGCAGCCGGGCTGGGCAAGAGACCCAGTACTTC,CASSRAGQETQYF
TRBD2,TRBV14,TRBJ2-1,many,TGTGCCAGCAGCCATCACCCGTTACTAGCGGGAGGCAATGAGCAGTTCTTC,CASSHHPLLAGGNEQFF
TRBD2,TRBV5-5,TRBJ2-1,many,TGTGCCAGCAGCAGCCGGACTAGCGGGAGCTCCTACAATGAGCAGTTCTTC,CASSSRTSGSSYNEQFF
TRBD2,TRBV9,TRBJ2-1,many,TGTGCCTCCGCGGCCGGGAGGGCCTACTCCCATGAGCAGTTCTTC,CASAAGRAYSHEQFF
TRBD1,TRBV4-2,TRBJ2-1,.,TGTGCCAGCAGCCTTACCGGGACAGGGGAACGAGAGCAGTTCTTC,CASSLTGTGEREQFF
.,TRBV6-4,TRBJ1-5,many,TGTGCCAGCAGCACAGGGTACAATCAGCCCCAGCATTTT,CASSTGYNQPQHF
TRBD1,TRBV18,TRBJ1-1,many,TGTGCCAGCTCACCGACGACAGGGAATGTTGAAGCTTTCTTT,CASSPTTGNVEAFF
.,TRBV20-1,TRBJ1-2,many,TGCAGTGCTAGAGTGGGGACACATTATGGCTACACCTTC,CSARVGTHYGYTF
.,TRBV4-1,TRBJ2-7,medium-sized,TGCGCCAGCAGCCAAGATTCGGGTGTGTACGAGCAGTACTTC,CASSQDSGVYEQYF
.,TRBV20-1,TRBJ2-3,.,TGCAGTGCTAGAGCTTTGGGGGGCACGCAGTATTTT,CSARALGGTQYF
TRBD1,TRBV18,TRBJ1-2,few,TGTGCCAGCTCATCAGAGACAGGGACAGGCTATGGCTACACCTTC,CASSSETGTGYGYTF
.,TRBV9,TRBJ2-1,few,TGTGCCAGCAGCCCAGGGGCTTCCAATGAGCAGTTCTTC,CASSPGASNEQFF
.,TRBV6-5,TRBJ2-3,few,TGTGCCAGCAGTTACACAAACCCGGGGGGCGCTACGCAGTATTTT,CASSYTNPGGATQYF
.,TRBV18,TRBJ1-2,many,TGTGCCAGCTCACCACCTAACAGTTCTCCCTTTTATGGCTACACCTTC,CASSPPNSSPFYGYTF
TRBD2,TRBV6-2/TRBV6-3,TRBJ2-6,few,TGTGCCAGTACCGCGGGAGCCCACTCTGGGGCCAACGTCCTGACTTTC,CASTAGAHSGANVLTF
TRBD2,TRBV20-1,TRBJ2-1,few,TGCAGTGCTAGACCCCTAGCGGAATACAATGAGCAGTTCTTC,CSARPLAEYNEQFF
.,TRBV21-1,TRBJ2-1,many,TGTGCCAGCAGCAAAGCCCTAGTAGTGGGGCGCAATGAGCAGTTCTTC,CASSKALVVGRNEQFF
.,TRBV7-9,TRBJ2-5,few,TGTGCCAGCAGCTTAGCGGCAGGGAGAGAGACCCAGTACTTC,CASSLAAGRETQYF
.,TRBV5-4,TRBJ2-1,many,TGTGCCAGCAGCGCCGGGAATTACCCTTACAATGAGCAGTTCTTC,CASSAGNYPYNEQFF
.,TRBV6-2/TRBV6-3,TRBJ2-3,.,TGTGCCAGCAGTTCGGGGGGCCTTAGAGCAGATACGCAGTATTTT,CASSSGGLRADTQYF
TRBD2,TRBV19,TRBJ2-3,few,TGTGCCAGTCGGGATGGACTAGCGGGGGTCACAGATACGCAGTATTTT,CASRDGLAGVTDTQYF
.,TRBV20-1,TRBJ2-7,.,TGCAGTGCTAGAGACGGAGGCAGGGCTTCCGAGCAGTACTTC,CSARDGGRASEQYF
.,TRBV20-1,TRBJ2-1,many,TGCAGTGCTAGAAGACAGGTTGGGCAGTTCTTC,CSARRQVGQFF
.,TRBV5-1,TRBJ1-4,medium-sized,TGCGCCAGCAGCTTGGCCCTTGCAACTAATGAAAAACTGTTTTTT,CASSLALATNEKLFF
TRBD2,TRBV2,TRBJ2-1,.,TGTGCCAGCAGGCGGACTAGCGGGAGCTGGGAGCAGTTCTTC,CASRRTSGSWEQFF
.,TRBV3-1,TRBJ2-7,many,TGTGCCAGCAGCCAAGGGGCTGTCGCCTACGAGCAGTACTTC,CASSQGAVAYEQYF
.,TRBV29-1,TRBJ2-5,many,TGCAGCGTCCTTCTCCCGACAGTGCAAGAGACCCAGTACTTC,CSVLLPTVQETQYF
.,TRBV19,TRBJ2-1,medium-sized,TGTGCCAGTAGTATAACGGATGAGCAGTTCTTC,CASSITDEQFF
.,TRBV6-5,TRBJ2-3,few,TGTGCCAGCAGTTCCAAGAGAGGGGGGGAGTGGGCAGATACGCAGTATTTT,CASSSKRGGEWADTQYF
.,TRBV5-8,TRBJ2-2,many,TGTGCCAGCAGACCTCCGGCAGGGTTGAACACCGGGGAGCTGTTTTTT,CASRPPAGLNTGELFF
.,TRBV10-3,TRBJ2-1,.,TGTGCCATCAGTGTAGGGGGAGTTAATGAGCAGTTCTTC,CAISVGGVNEQFF
.,TRBV6-2/TRBV6-3,TRBJ2-7,many,TGTGCCAGCAGTTTCCTAAACTACGAGCAGTACTTC,CASSFLNYEQYF
.,TRBV7-7,TRBJ2-2,many,TGTGCTAGCAGCCGGTCTGCGACCGGGGAGCTGTTTTTT,CASSRSATGELFF
TRBD2,TRBV12-3/TRBV12-4,TRBJ2-3,.,TGTGCCAGCACCTTCAGGACTAGCGGGAGGGCGGGGGCAGATACGCAGTATTTT,CASTFRTSGRAGADTQYF
TRBD2,TRBV20-1,TRBJ2-1,.,TGCAGTGCCAGACTAGCGGGTAACTACAATGAGCAGTTCTTC,CSARLAGNYNEQFF
.,TRBV14,TRBJ2-5,.,TGTGCCAGCAGCCAAGATACATTGACGGCGTACCAAGAGACCCAGTACTTC,CASSQDTLTAYQETQYF
TRBD2,TRBV5-1,TRBJ2-5,many,TGCGCCATCATCCTTGAGGCGGGAGGTATGGAGACCCAGTACTTC,CAIILEAGGMETQYF
.,TRBV12-2,TRBJ2-7,few,TGTGCAAGGCACTACGAGCAGTACTTC,CARHYEQYF
TRBD2,TRBV4-2,TRBJ2-3,few,TGTGCCAGCAGCCAAGTTAGCGGGAGTAAAAACACAGATACGCAGTATTTT,CASSQVSGSKNTDTQYF
.,TRBV3-1,TRBJ1-5,many,TGTGCCAGCGGGGGGGGAAGCGGCAATCAGCCCCAGCATTTT,CASGGGSGNQPQHF
TRBD1,TRBV30,TRBJ1-5,medium-sized,TGTGCCTGGAGTGCCAGTCCCGGGACAGGCTATCAGCCCCAGCATTTT,CAWSASPGTGYQPQHF
TRBD2,TRBV4-2,TRBJ2-3,many,TGTGCCAGCAGCCTCACTAGCGGGGTCACAGATACGCAGTATTTT,CASSLTSGVTDTQYF
TRBD2,TRBV7-2,TRBJ2-3,.,TGTGCCAGCAGCCCGGGACTAAGCACAGATACGCAGTATTTT,CASSPGLSTDTQYF
.,TRBV29-1,TRBJ2-7,.,TGCAGCGTGGGGGGAAACAGTGGAGGTCCCTACGAGCAGTACTTC,CSVGGNSGGPYEQYF
.,TRBV30,TRBJ1-2,few,TGTGCCTGGACTGTTACTAACTATGGCTACACCTTC,CAWTVTNYGYTF
.,TRBV11-1,TRBJ1-6,many,TGTGCCAGCAGCCTCAGAGGGGCGAGTTCACCCCTCCACTTT,CASSLRGASSPLHF
TRBD1,TRBV20-1,TRBJ1-1,many,TGCAGTGCTAAAGACAGGGGGCGAAACACTGAAGCTTTCTTT,CSAKDRGRNTEAFF
.,TRBV6-6,TRBJ1-1,many,TGTGCCAGCAGTTACACAGTGAACACTGAAGCTTTCTTT,CASSYTVNTEAFF
.,TRBV20-1,TRBJ2-7,.,TGCAGTGCTGAAATCCAAGTATTGTACGAGCAGTACTTC,CSAEIQVLYEQYF
.,TRBV6-2/TRBV6-3,TRBJ2-3,.,TGTGCCAGCAGGCCCCCGTCGGATACGCGGTATTTT,CASRPPSDTRYF
.,TRBV5-5,TRBJ1-2,many,TGTGCCAGCAGCTGGGGACGGGAGAACTATGGCTACACCTTC,CASSWGRENYGYTF